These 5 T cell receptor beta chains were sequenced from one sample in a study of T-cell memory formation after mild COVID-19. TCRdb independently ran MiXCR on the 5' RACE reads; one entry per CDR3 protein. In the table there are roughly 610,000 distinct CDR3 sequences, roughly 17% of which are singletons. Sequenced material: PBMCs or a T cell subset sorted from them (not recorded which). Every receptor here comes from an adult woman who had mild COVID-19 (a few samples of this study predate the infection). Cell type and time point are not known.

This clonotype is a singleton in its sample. The CDR3 spells CASSSGPSGVTYNEQFF. In nucleotides, the CDR3 is TGTGCCAGCAGCTCCGGACCTAGCGGGGTAACCTACAATGAGCAGTTCTTC. V gene TRBV7-3 combines with J gene TRBJ2-1; 9 bases fit TRBD2. Trimming removed 4 bases from V and 2 bases from J; junction bases left unmatched: 9. This CDR3 has 17 residues. Germline lookup yields CDR1 SGHTA and CDR2 FQGTGA.

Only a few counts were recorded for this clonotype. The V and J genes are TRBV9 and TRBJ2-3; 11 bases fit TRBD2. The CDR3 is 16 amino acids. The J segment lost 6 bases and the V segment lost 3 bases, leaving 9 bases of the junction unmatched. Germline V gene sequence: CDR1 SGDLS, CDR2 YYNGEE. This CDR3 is CASSGGLAGPQDTQYF. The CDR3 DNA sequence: TGTGCCAGCAGCGGCGGACTAGCGGGTCCCCAGGATACGCAGTATTTT. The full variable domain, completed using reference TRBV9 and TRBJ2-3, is DSGVTQTPKHLITATGQRVTLRCSPRSGDLSVYWYQQSLDQGLQFLIQYYNGEERAKGNILERFSAQQFPDLHSELNLSSLELGDSALYFCASSGGLAGPQDTQYFGPGTRLTVL.

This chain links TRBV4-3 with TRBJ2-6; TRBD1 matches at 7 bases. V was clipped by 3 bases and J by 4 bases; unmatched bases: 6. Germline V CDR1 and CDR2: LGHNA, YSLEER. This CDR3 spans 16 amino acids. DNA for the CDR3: TGCGCCAGCAGCCACAACAGGGGAAGCGGGGCCAACGTCCTGACTTTC. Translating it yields CASSHNRGSGANVLTF.

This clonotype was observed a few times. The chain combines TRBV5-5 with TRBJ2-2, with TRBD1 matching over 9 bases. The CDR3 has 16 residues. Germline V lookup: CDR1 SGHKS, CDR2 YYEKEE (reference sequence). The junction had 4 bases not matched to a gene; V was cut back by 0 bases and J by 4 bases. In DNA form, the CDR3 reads TGTGCCAGCAGCTTGGGGACAGGGGTCTTCACCGGGGAGCTGTTTTTT. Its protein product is CASSLGTGVFTGELFF.

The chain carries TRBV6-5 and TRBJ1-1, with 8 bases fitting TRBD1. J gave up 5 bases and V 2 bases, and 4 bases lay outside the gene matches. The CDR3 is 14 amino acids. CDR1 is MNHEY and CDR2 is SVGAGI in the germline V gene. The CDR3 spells CASSYGTGGTEAFF. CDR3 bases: TGTGCCAGCAGTTACGGTACAGGGGGTACTGAAGCTTTCTTT.